This T cell receptor beta chain was identified during a study of cytomegalovirus exposure and HLA in healthy donors. PCR was performed using 60 Vbeta and 13 Jbeta primers. The protocol was immunoSEQ multiplex PCR, while the TCRdb copy is restricted to in-frame clones and leaves out a portion. The sample has around 74,000 clones, and its top ten clones hold about 13%. The CDR3 consists of 13 residues. The V gene's germline CDR1 is GTSNPN and CDR2 SVGIG (reference sequence). V lost 3 bases to trimming and J lost 5 bases, with 13 bases between them. Healthy bone marrow donors made up the cohort. The rearrangement joins TRBV30 to TRBJ2-5; possible D gene TRBD2, 5 bases. The TCR was taken from a man between 45 and 60 years old in good health and CMV-seropositive. Sequencing input: PBMCs. This chain's CDR3 is CAWSPGPGETQYF. CDR3 bases: TGTGCCTGGAGCCCCGGACCGGGGGAGACCCAGTACTTC.